This T cell receptor beta chain was sequenced for a study of CD8+CD57+ T cells in acquired aplastic anemia. As for the study in general: Mean yield of DNA from sorted CD4+ and CD8+ cells was roughly 3.4 ug. Sequencing produced an average of roughly 11 million reads per healthy donor for CD4+ cells.

This clonotype was seen repeatedly, ten times or more. Its antigen is not known. Study-level findings and limits: The CD8+ Simpson's diversity of patients and controls was not significantly different. Overlap between patients and controls comprised 25 to 30 CD8+ CDR3 sequences.

Using genomic DNA as the template, TCR beta VDJ and CDR3 profiling was carried out. Each CDR3 protein gets one entry after TCRdb re-called the reads with MiXCR. This sample carries about 200,000 distinct CDR3 sequences, roughly 35% of them seen once, and the ten largest clones take 0.95% to 1.2%. The sample taken for sequencing was sorted CD4+, CD8+, or CD8+CD57+ T cells (not recorded which) from PBMCs. This sequence originates from a human donor in good health, serving as a control.

This CDR3 reads CASSLGYRLQGKETQYF. The CDR3, as DNA: TGTGCCAGCAGCTTAGGGTACAGACTTCAAGGAAAAGAGACCCAGTACTTC. The genes are TRBV7-2 and TRBJ2-5, with D uncertain. The CDR3 loop spans 17 amino acids. CDR1 and CDR2 (germline): SGHTA, FQGNSA. Trimming stripped 1 base from V and 3 bases from J, with 18 bases between.